Each of the 17 T cell receptor beta chains below was sequenced from the same sample in a study of shared clonotypes between healthy human individuals. Produced via immunoSEQ multiplex PCR; TCRdb's table is partial and in-frame only. Here the sample spans 1.4 million to 1.5 million clones, approximately 96% being singletons. Sequences were obtained from naive CD4+ T cells sorted from blood. Subset denoted: CD45RA+ positively selected. These receptors all stem from a man younger than 40 in good health.

Turning to this clone: Other nucleotide sequences from this sample produce the same CDR3. J is TRBJ2-6 and V is TRBV28; D is unresolved. The V end was cut by 2 bases, the J end by 0 bases, with 2 bases between. Germline V gives CDR1 MDHEN, CDR2 SYDVKM. The CDR3 totals 14 residues. The CDR3: CASSLHSGANVLTF. CDR3 nucleotide sequence: TGTGCCAGCAGTTTACACTCTGGGGCCAACGTCCTGACTTTC. The full variable domain, rest sourced from reference TRBV28 and TRBJ2-6, is DVKVTQSSRYLVKRTGEKVFLECVQDMDHENMFWYRQDPGLGLRLIYFSYDVKMKEKGDIPEGYSVSREKKERFSLILESASTNQTSMYLCASSLHSGANVLTFGAGSRLTVL.

This chain joins TRBV7-6 and TRBJ2-5, with D possibly being TRBD1 (5 bases). This CDR3 comprises 14 residues. V lost 4 bases and J 0 bases, leaving 9 bases between the germline ends. Per the germline V gene, CDR1 is SGHVS and CDR2 is FNYEAQ. CDR3 nucleotide sequence: TGTGCCAGCAGCTATCGACAGAACCAAGAGACCCAGTACTTC. Residues: CASSYRQNQETQYF. Supplemented by reference TRBV7-6 and TRBJ2-5, the full variable domain reads GAGVSQSPRYKVTKRGQDVALRCDPISGHVSLYWYRQALGQGPEFLTYFNYEAQQDKSGLPNDRFSAERPEGSISTLTIQRTEQRDSAMYRCASSYRQNQETQYFGPGTRLLVL.

The chain employs TRBV2 and TRBJ2-4, with a tentative D call TRBD1 (6 bases). The CDR3 is made up of 15 amino acids. In germline, CDR1 is SNHLY, CDR2 FYNNEI. Trimming pared 3 bases from V and 1 base from J, leaving 10 bases between. CDR3 loop: CASSDQRGAKNIQYF. The CDR3 bases are TGTGCCAGCAGTGATCAAAGGGGGGCCAAAAACATTCAGTACTTC.

V and J are TRBV6-1 and TRBJ2-5; 7 bases fit TRBD2. Germline trimming cut 3 bases from V and 5 bases from J; bases unmatched to any gene: 9. The CDR3 totals 15 residues. CDR1 MNHNS and CDR2 SASEGT come from the germline V gene. The CDR3 DNA reads as TGTGCCAGCAGTGATTCGGGAGGCCCTCGGGAGACCCAGTACTTC. This translates into CASSDSGGPRETQYF.

This CDR3 reads CTSSQLGGNQPQHF. In nucleotides, the CDR3 is TGCACCAGCAGCCAACTTGGCGGAAATCAGCCCCAGCATTTT. This sequence joins TRBV1 and TRBJ1-5. TRBV1 is a pseudogene segment. The CDR3 is made up of 14 amino acids.

The table lists this clone with a few counts. V is TRBV6-6 and J is TRBJ2-2; D remains ambiguous. The length of the CDR3 is 11 residues. The V end lost 2 bases, the J end lost 6 bases, and 1 base lay between the germline ends. Germline V lookup: CDR1 MNHNY, CDR2 SVGAGI (reference sequence). The CDR3 loop is CASSYPGELFF. As DNA, the CDR3 is TGTGCCAGCAGTTACCCCGGGGAGCTGTTTTTT.

The chain links TRBV6-5 to TRBJ2-1; 8 nucleotides align to TRBD2. CDR3 length: 15 amino acids. The ends lost 5 bases at V and 4 bases at J; junction bases unmatched: 7. Germline V CDR1 and CDR2: MNHEY, SVGAGI. CDR3: CASSKTSADYNEQFF. The CDR3 DNA reads as TGTGCCAGCAGTAAGACTAGCGCCGATTACAATGAGCAGTTCTTC.

The rearrangement links TRBV19 to TRBJ2-1, with 7 bases that match TRBD2. CDR1 LNHDA and CDR2 SQIVND come from the germline V gene (reference sequence). The CDR3 extends over 14 amino acids. V was clipped by 7 bases and J by 7 bases; unmatched bases: 10. CDR3 in amino acids: CASTPRGRDNEQFF. In DNA, the CDR3 is TGTGCCAGTACCCCTCGAGGGAGGGATAATGAGCAGTTCTTC. The full variable domain, in which reference TRBV19 and TRBJ2-1 provide the parts outside the CDR3, is DGGITQSPKYLFRKEGQNVTLSCEQNLNHDAMYWYRQDPGQGLRLIYYSQIVNDFQKGDIAEGYSVSREKKESFPLTVTSAQKNPTAFYLCASTPRGRDNEQFFGPGTRLTVL.

This chain connects TRBV7-9 to TRBJ2-7; tentatively, D is TRBD2 (7 bases). The CDR3 extends over 11 amino acids. Germline assignment: CDR1 SEHNR and CDR2 FQNEAQ (reference sequence). V was clipped by 8 bases and J by 6 bases, with 11 bases between them. The CDR3, as DNA: TGTGCCAGCGGGAGGGGGACCGAGCAGTACTTC. As protein: CASGRGTEQYF.

This sequence joins TRBV28 and TRBJ2-1; D is undetermined. Between the trimmed V and J ends, which lost 10 bases and 0 bases, there was a span of 19 bases. The CDR3 extends over 16 amino acids. Germline V gene data show CDR1 as MDHEN and CDR2 as SYDVKM. CDR3 in DNA: TGTGCCACAATCCCTTTGACCGCTAGCTCCTACAATGAGCAGTTCTTC. This sequence encodes CATIPLTASSYNEQFF.

In the case of this clone: Relative to the germline gene, one junction end is altered; a read error may explain this. This chain connects TRBV18 to TRBJ2-2; D may be TRBD1 or TRBD2 (5 bases each). The CDR3 extends over 16 amino acids. In germline, CDR1 is KGHSH, CDR2 LQKENI. The CDR3, as DNA: TGTGCCAGCTCACCCCTTGGGGGTCCGAACACCGGGGAGCCGTTTTTT. Protein product: CASSPLGGPNTGEPFF.

The chain's CDR3 is CASGRTGVTDTQYF. The CDR3 DNA is TGTGCCAGCGGAAGGACAGGGGTTACAGATACGCAGTATTTT. This rearrangement joins TRBV27 to TRBJ2-3, with 9 bases identical to TRBD1. V dropped 8 bases and J dropped 3; count of bases not matched to a gene: 6. Germline CDR1 reads MNHEY; CDR2 reads SMNVEV (reference sequence). This CDR3 is 14 amino acids long.

Here the CDR3 DNA reads TGTGCCAGCAGCTCGACTAGGTACACCGGGGAGCTGTTTTTT. This gives the protein CASSSTRYTGELFF. The gene calls are TRBV7-2 and TRBJ2-2, with D perhaps matching TRBD2 (6 bases). Trimming took off 4 bases at V and 3 bases at J, with 9 bases between the two ends. This CDR3 is 14 amino acids long. CDR1 is SGHTA and CDR2 is FQGNSA in the germline V gene.

The chain uses TRBV11-2 and TRBJ2-7, with TRBD2 matching over 7 bases. The CDR3 sequence is 15 residues long. The ends lost 5 bases at V and 2 bases at J; junction bases unmatched: 9. Germline-derived CDR1 and CDR2 are SGHAT and FQNNGV. The CDR3 region is CASSPSGIGPYEQYF. The CDR3 bases are TGTGCCAGCAGCCCGAGCGGGATAGGGCCCTACGAGCAGTACTTC.

Details on this clone: Distinct nucleotide sequences in the sample also encode this CDR3. J is TRBJ2-3 and V is TRBV5-1; D is undetermined. The CDR3 runs to 11 residues. V was shortened by 6 bases and J by 2 bases, with 4 bases between the two germline ends. From germline, CDR1 is SGHRS and CDR2 YFSETQ. The DNA of the CDR3 is TGCGCCAGCACCAACACAGATACGCAGTATTTT. Translation: CASTNTDTQYF.

This chain joins TRBV2 and TRBJ2-2, with D possibly TRBD1 on 5 matching bases. V was trimmed by 3 bases and J by 4 bases, leaving 12 bases between them. Germline assignment: CDR1 SNHLY and CDR2 FYNNEI. The CDR3 contains 15 residues. CDR3 in DNA: TGTGCCAGCAGTGAGGGGCGGCAGTCCACCGGGGAGCTGTTTTTT. As protein: CASSEGRQSTGELFF.

This chain joins TRBV19 and TRBJ1-2; TRBD1 matches 7 bases. Trimming at V came to 4 bases and at J to 4 bases, leaving 6 bases not matched to a gene. The CDR3 contains 14 residues. Germline CDR1 is LNHDA and CDR2 is SQIVND (reference sequence). Written as DNA, the CDR3 is TGTGCCAGTAGTAAAGGGGGCCAGGGCTATGGCTACACCTTC. Protein sequence: CASSKGGQGYGYTF.